Given below is one T cell receptor (beta chain) in context. The target antigen is unknown. The sample comes from a study of Ad26.COV2.S vaccination and SARS-CoV-2 variants. Measured with immunoSEQ multiplex PCR; TCRdb has only the in-frame clones, and not every one. The sample lists 150,000 to 200,000 clones, around 90% occurring once. The CDR3 is 14 residues long. Germline values: CDR1 SGDLS, CDR2 YYNGEE. Unmatched junction bases numbered 5, after V lost 3 bases and J lost 10 bases. Study results and limitations: Assessments of TCR breadth and depth may have underestimated the total T cell responses. The authors reported substantial breadth in spike-specific CD8+ and CD4+ T cell responses after vaccination.

The J gene is TRBJ2-1, the V gene TRBV9; 12 nucleotides align to TRBD2. The input for sequencing was peripheral blood, taken after recovery from COVID-19. The sequence was obtained from a human donor who had recovered from COVID-19. This CDR3 is CASSARTSGDEQFF. DNA of the CDR3: TGTGCCAGCAGCGCGAGGACTAGCGGGGACGAGCAGTTCTTC.